This TCR beta chain was sequenced in a study of shared clonotypes between healthy human individuals. Clones were sequenced by immunoSEQ multiplex PCR, and TCRdb holds only the in-frame ones, with some missing. The sample lists around 510,000 clones; about 96% were seen once. Germline assignment: CDR1 SGHTA and CDR2 FQGNSA. The CDR3 totals 17 residues. V shed 4 bases and J 5 bases; nucleotides not matched to a gene: 7. The rearrangement links TRBV7-2 to TRBJ2-3; TRBD2 aligns across 15 bases. The sequenced material came from naive CD4+ T cells sorted from blood. Subset in this sample: CD45RA+ positively selected. This TCR derives from a woman aged 25 to 39 in good health. CDR3 region: CASSYPGTSGRRDTQYF. In nucleotides, the CDR3 is TGTGCCAGCAGCTACCCGGGGACTAGCGGGAGGCGAGATACGCAGTATTTT.